There are many counts of the clone carrying this T cell receptor (beta chain). TCRdb reanalysed the 5' RACE reads using MiXCR and keeps one entry per CDR3 protein. The table includes around 250,000 distinct CDR3 sequences, approximately 12% detected once. The source of the sample is a study of CD8 T cells in ankylosing spondylitis. The CDR3 has 14 amino acids. The V end was cut by 6 bases, the J end by 2 bases, with 10 bases between. Sequenced sample: blood, either unsorted or a sorted T cell fraction (not recorded which). This sequence joins TRBV12-3 or TRBV12-4 and TRBJ2-2; D gene unclear. The TCR sequence derives from a male donor with ankylosing spondylitis or in good health (not recorded which). The CDR3 here is CASRSRENTGELFF. Written as DNA, the CDR3 is TGTGCCAGCAGATCTAGGGAAAACACCGGGGAGCTGTTTTTT.